This is a list of T cell receptor beta chains from one sample in a study of shared clonotypes between healthy human individuals. The method was immunoSEQ multiplex PCR; TCRdb's version includes in-frame clones alone and lacks a portion of them. The sample includes about 960,000 clones, 60% to 85% of them seen just once. Material: memory CD4+ T cells sorted from blood. Receptors were obtained from a man younger than 35 in good health. Each CDR3 is given with its conserved first and last residue. Each record gives: V gene, clone size, J gene, CDR3 protein. Where a row states a size, it is once, few, many or the class of an expanded clone; other rows omit it.

V gene: TRBV5-6; clone size: .; J gene: TRBJ2-3; CDR3 protein: CASRPLNLRASTDTQYF
V gene: TRBV11-2; clone size: .; J gene: TRBJ2-5; CDR3 protein: CASSLSGGAQETQYF
V gene: TRBV28; clone size: .; J gene: TRBJ2-7; CDR3 protein: CASSLGRGYEQYF
V gene: TRBV18; clone size: few; J gene: TRBJ2-2; CDR3 protein: CASSLAENTGELFF
V gene: TRBV28; clone size: .; J gene: TRBJ1-2; CDR3 protein: CASSSQLQGRGGYTF
V gene: TRBV6-5; clone size: once; J gene: TRBJ2-7; CDR3 protein: CASSSLYEQYF
V gene: TRBV5-6; clone size: .; J gene: TRBJ2-7; CDR3 protein: CASNGPRGIYEQYF
V gene: TRBV7-2; clone size: .; J gene: TRBJ2-1; CDR3 protein: CASSSSGLLLFF
V gene: TRBV4-3; clone size: .; J gene: TRBJ2-3; CDR3 protein: CASSQDGTGPSTDTQYF
V gene: TRBV9; clone size: .; J gene: TRBJ2-2; CDR3 protein: CASSSRGTGELFF
V gene: TRBV4-2; clone size: .; J gene: TRBJ1-6; CDR3 protein: CASSQDSRGTGNSPLHF
V gene: TRBV19; clone size: once; J gene: TRBJ2-7; CDR3 protein: CASSIRVPTEQYF
V gene: TRBV11-3; clone size: .; J gene: TRBJ2-3; CDR3 protein: CASSLDGQTDTQYF
V gene: TRBV5-4; clone size: .; J gene: TRBJ2-7; CDR3 protein: CASHRGESNEQYF
V gene: TRBV28; clone size: .; J gene: TRBJ2-1; CDR3 protein: CASKNRSIVYNEQFF
V gene: TRBV30; clone size: .; J gene: TRBJ1-6; CDR3 protein: CAWGTGPNSPLHF
V gene: TRBV28; clone size: .; J gene: TRBJ2-1; CDR3 protein: CASSLGSGREKQFF
V gene: TRBV28; clone size: once; J gene: TRBJ1-2; CDR3 protein: CASSFMDRDYGYTF
V gene: TRBV10-3; clone size: .; J gene: TRBJ2-7; CDR3 protein: CAISEMGLAGGRSEQYF
V gene: TRBV5-1; clone size: once; J gene: TRBJ1-6; CDR3 protein: CASSLSGQGASPLHF
V gene: TRBV7-3; clone size: .; J gene: TRBJ2-4; CDR3 protein: CASSPKPGLGIQYF
V gene: TRBV9; clone size: .; J gene: TRBJ2-1; CDR3 protein: CASSGGGPNEQFF
V gene: TRBV20-1; clone size: .; J gene: TRBJ2-7; CDR3 protein: CSAKDSYEQYF
V gene: TRBV18; clone size: .; J gene: TRBJ2-4; CDR3 protein: CASSPPGQGKNIQYF
V gene: TRBV7-8; clone size: .; J gene: TRBJ1-1; CDR3 protein: CASSFRGRDTEAFF
V gene: TRBV5-1; clone size: .; J gene: TRBJ1-6; CDR3 protein: CASSFEVPGNSPLHF
V gene: TRBV5-1; clone size: few; J gene: TRBJ1-5; CDR3 protein: CASSRTGDSNQPQHF
V gene: TRBV30; clone size: few; J gene: TRBJ1-2; CDR3 protein: CAWGGQGGGYGYTF
V gene: TRBV7-2; clone size: .; J gene: TRBJ1-2; CDR3 protein: CASSFDRQYGYTF
V gene: TRBV4-3; clone size: once; J gene: TRBJ2-2; CDR3 protein: CASSQEGWGDTGELFF
V gene: TRBV10-3; clone size: .; J gene: TRBJ1-2; CDR3 protein: CAISADVRDSDGYTF
V gene: TRBV19; clone size: .; J gene: TRBJ1-3; CDR3 protein: CASSSPPDQVVGRGMSGNTIYF
V gene: TRBV5-1; clone size: .; J gene: TRBJ2-2; CDR3 protein: CASSQRAGTTGELFF
V gene: TRBV6-7; clone size: .; J gene: TRBJ1-1; CDR3 protein: CASSYSKVGGEPNTEAFF
V gene: TRBV28; clone size: .; J gene: TRBJ2-1; CDR3 protein: CASSLHRQGSYNEQFF
V gene: TRBV4-3; clone size: many; J gene: TRBJ2-5; CDR3 protein: CASSHSGTGKETQYF
V gene: TRBV11-2; clone size: .; J gene: TRBJ1-6; CDR3 protein: CASSLNRGANSPLHF
V gene: TRBV5-1; clone size: .; J gene: TRBJ2-4; CDR3 protein: CASSSQGNIQYF
V gene: TRBV27; clone size: .; J gene: TRBJ1-5; CDR3 protein: CASRGQGGNQPQHF
V gene: TRBV29-1; clone size: .; J gene: TRBJ2-7; CDR3 protein: CSVVVGDSYEQYF
V gene: TRBV10-2; clone size: .; J gene: TRBJ2-7; CDR3 protein: CASSAWRGGRDEQYF
V gene: TRBV5-4; clone size: .; J gene: TRBJ1-1; CDR3 protein: CASNSEGRGMNTEAFF
V gene: TRBV19; clone size: .; J gene: TRBJ2-2; CDR3 protein: CASVGQGGTGELFF
V gene: TRBV21-1; clone size: .; J gene: TRBJ2-7; CDR3 protein: CASSKVRGPGLEQYF
V gene: TRBV10-1; clone size: .; J gene: TRBJ2-3; CDR3 protein: CASSPNTDTQYF
V gene: TRBV18; clone size: .; J gene: TRBJ1-3; CDR3 protein: CASSLQDSNPGDTIYF
V gene: TRBV30; clone size: .; J gene: TRBJ1-6; CDR3 protein: CAWRTTGGSYNSPLHF
V gene: TRBV6-6; clone size: many; J gene: TRBJ1-2; CDR3 protein: CASSYYQDSDGYTF
V gene: TRBV12-5; clone size: once; J gene: TRBJ1-4; CDR3 protein: CASGGLGGSNEKLFF
V gene: TRBV5-6; clone size: .; J gene: TRBJ1-3; CDR3 protein: CASSSGPYLGGNTIYF
V gene: TRBV5-1; clone size: .; J gene: TRBJ2-5; CDR3 protein: CASSFRGQREFSGETQYF
V gene: TRBV27; clone size: .; J gene: TRBJ1-4; CDR3 protein: CASSLMGLGLSNEKLFF
V gene: TRBV6-5; clone size: .; J gene: TRBJ2-3; CDR3 protein: CASSFPPGQGTQYF
V gene: TRBV5-1; clone size: many; J gene: TRBJ2-5; CDR3 protein: CASSFQETQYF
V gene: TRBV11-3; clone size: .; J gene: TRBJ2-7; CDR3 protein: CASSLKGLEQYF
V gene: TRBV5-1; clone size: .; J gene: TRBJ2-3; CDR3 protein: CASSPDRPDTQYF